The rows below give T cell receptor beta chains drawn from one sample of a study of graft-versus-host responses after intestinal transplantation. Assay: immunoSEQ multiplex PCR; the TCRdb copy retains only in-frame clones and omits some. In the table there are some 86,000 clones, over 80% of which are singletons. For these TCRs, the target antigens are not known. Here the sequenced sample was unstimulated CD8+ T cells sorted from spleen or lymph node cells, taken before intestinal transplant. These receptors originate from a human donor who received an intestinal transplant. The CDR3 runs from the conserved cysteine through the conserved F or W. A D gene is named only where the DNA matches it firmly.

d_call j_call v_call cdr3_aa cdr3_nt
- TRBJ1-1 TRBV5-5 CASSLEWGLLNTEAFF TGTGCCAGCAGCTTGGAGTGGGGGCTATTGAACACTGAAGCTTTCTTT
- TRBJ2-7 TRBV5-4 CASSPGPFGEQYF TGTGCCAGCAGCCCGGGACCGTTTGGGGAGCAGTACTTC
TRBD1 TRBJ2-3 TRBV19 CASSKVGTELTDTQYF TGTGCCAGTAGTAAAGTCGGGACAGAGCTCACAGATACGCAGTATTTT
TRBD1 TRBJ2-5 TRBV5-3 CARSSSRGWVETQYF TGTGCCAGAAGCTCCTCCAGGGGGTGGGTAGAGACCCAGTACTTC
- TRBJ2-5 TRBV4-2 CASSQLDRQETQYF TGTGCCAGCAGCCAATTGGATAGACAAGAGACCCAGTACTTC
TRBD1 TRBJ2-7 TRBV5-1 CASSAGTGYEQYF TGCGCCAGCAGCGCCGGGACAGGGTACGAGCAGTACTTC
- TRBJ2-3 TRBV6-5 CASSYGGNTDTQYF TGTGCCAGCAGTTATGGGGGGAACACAGATACGCAGTATTTT
TRBD2 TRBJ2-1 TRBV12-5 CASGWGTSGLHNEQFF TGTGCTAGTGGTTGGGGGACTAGCGGATTACACAATGAGCAGTTCTTC
- TRBJ2-1 TRBV13 CASTGLYYNEQFF TGTGCCAGCACCGGGCTCTACTACAATGAGCAGTTCTTC
- TRBJ2-7 TRBV6-5 CASSYGPTGITEQYF TGTGCCAGCAGTTACGGGCCCACTGGCATTACCGAGCAGTACTTC
TRBD2 TRBJ2-7 TRBV28 CASSEREGPYEQYF TGTGCCAGCAGTGAGCGGGAGGGCCCCTACGAGCAGTACTTC
- TRBJ2-5 TRBV7-3 CASSSIDPNPGFQETQYF TGTGCCAGCAGCTCCATAGATCCAAACCCAGGGTTCCAAGAGACCCAGTACTTC
TRBD1 TRBJ1-2 TRBV6-5 CASSHQGETPYGYTF TGTGCCAGCAGCCACCAGGGGGAAACTCCCTATGGCTACACCTTC
TRBD1 TRBJ2-5 TRBV12-5 CASGLGQDRGLETQYF TGTGCTAGTGGTTTGGGGCAGGACAGGGGGCTTGAGACCCAGTACTTC
- TRBJ2-5 TRBV11-2 CASSFPLAQETQYF TGTGCCAGCAGCTTTCCCTTAGCTCAAGAGACCCAGTACTTC
- TRBJ1-4 TRBV28 CASSQTDPNEKLFF TGTGCCAGCAGTCAGACGGACCCAAATGAAAAACTGTTTTTT
- TRBJ2-7 TRBV27 CASSLWEQAYEQYF TGTGCCAGCAGTTTGTGGGAACAGGCCTACGAGCAGTACTTC